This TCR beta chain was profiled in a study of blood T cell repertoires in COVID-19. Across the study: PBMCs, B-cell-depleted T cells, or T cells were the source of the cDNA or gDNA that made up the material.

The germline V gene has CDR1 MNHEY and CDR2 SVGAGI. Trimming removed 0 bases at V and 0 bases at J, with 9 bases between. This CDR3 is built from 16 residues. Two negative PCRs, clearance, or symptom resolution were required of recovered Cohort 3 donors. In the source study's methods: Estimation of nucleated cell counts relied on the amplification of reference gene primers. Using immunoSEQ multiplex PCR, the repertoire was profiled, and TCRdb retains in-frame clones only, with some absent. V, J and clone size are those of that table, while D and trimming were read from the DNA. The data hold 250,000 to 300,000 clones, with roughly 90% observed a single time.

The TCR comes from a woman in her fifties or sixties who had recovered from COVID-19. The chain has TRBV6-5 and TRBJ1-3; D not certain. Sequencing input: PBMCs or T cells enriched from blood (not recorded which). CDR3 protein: CASSYSPSGSGNTIYF. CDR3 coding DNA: TGTGCCAGCAGTTACTCTCCTTCAGGCTCTGGAAACACCATATATTTT.